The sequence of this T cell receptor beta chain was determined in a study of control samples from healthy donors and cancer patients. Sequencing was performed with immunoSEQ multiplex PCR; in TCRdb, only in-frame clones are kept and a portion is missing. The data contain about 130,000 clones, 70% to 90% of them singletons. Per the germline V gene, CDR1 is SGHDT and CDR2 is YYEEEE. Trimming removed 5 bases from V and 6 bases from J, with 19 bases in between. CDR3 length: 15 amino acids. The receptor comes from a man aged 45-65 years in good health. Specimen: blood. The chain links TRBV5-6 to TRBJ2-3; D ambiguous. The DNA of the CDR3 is TGTGCCAGCAGTCACAAGCAGAGGCGTGGGGATACGCAGTATTTT. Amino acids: CASSHKQRRGDTQYF.